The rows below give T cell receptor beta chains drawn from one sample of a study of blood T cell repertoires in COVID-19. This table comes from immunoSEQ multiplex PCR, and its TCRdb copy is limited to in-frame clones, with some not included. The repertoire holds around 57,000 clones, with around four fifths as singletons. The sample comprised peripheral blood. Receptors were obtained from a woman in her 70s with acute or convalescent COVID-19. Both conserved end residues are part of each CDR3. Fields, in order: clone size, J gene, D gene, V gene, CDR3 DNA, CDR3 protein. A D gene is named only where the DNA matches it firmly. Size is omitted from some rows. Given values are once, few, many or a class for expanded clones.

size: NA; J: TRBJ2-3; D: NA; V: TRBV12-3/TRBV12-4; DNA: TGTGCCAGCAGTTGGGCGGATACGCAGTATTTT; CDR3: CASSWADTQYF
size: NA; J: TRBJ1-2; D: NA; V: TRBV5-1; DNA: TGCGCCAGCAGCTTGGCAGGGCTCGGCAATGGCTACACCTTC; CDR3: CASSLAGLGNGYTF
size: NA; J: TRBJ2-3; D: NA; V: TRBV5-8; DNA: TGTGCCAGCAGCTTGGGGGGCTTTGGGGCAGATACGCAGTATTTT; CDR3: CASSLGGFGADTQYF
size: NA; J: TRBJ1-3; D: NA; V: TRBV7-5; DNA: TGTGTCAGAAGCCCCTTAGGCAGGCGAGCCTCTGGAAACACCATATATTTT; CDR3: CVRSPLGRRASGNTIYF
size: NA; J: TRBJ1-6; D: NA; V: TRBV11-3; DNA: TGTGCCAGCAGCTTATTCGTGAATTCACCCCTCCACTTT; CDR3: CASSLFVNSPLHF
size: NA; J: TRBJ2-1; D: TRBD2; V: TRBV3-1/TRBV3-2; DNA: TGTGCCAGCGCCCTAGCGGGGGGGCGTTTATACAATGAGCAGTTCTTC; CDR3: CASALAGGRLYNEQFF
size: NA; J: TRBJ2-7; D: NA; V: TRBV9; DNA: TGTGCCAGCAGCGTCGAATACACAGGTTCCTACGAGCAGTACTTC; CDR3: CASSVEYTGSYEQYF
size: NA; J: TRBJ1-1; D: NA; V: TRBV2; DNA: TGTGCCAGCAGTGGGGGGGGCACTGAAGCTTTCTTT; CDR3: CASSGGGTEAFF
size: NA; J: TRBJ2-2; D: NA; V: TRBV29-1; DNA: TGCAGCGCCCGAACAGGTTTTAACACCGGGGAGCTGTTTTTT; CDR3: CSARTGFNTGELFF
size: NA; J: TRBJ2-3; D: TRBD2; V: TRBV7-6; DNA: TGTGCCAGCAGCTTAGGGGCAGGCGCTAGCGGGACGGGAATCGCAGATACGCAGTATTTT; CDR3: CASSLGAGASGTGIADTQYF
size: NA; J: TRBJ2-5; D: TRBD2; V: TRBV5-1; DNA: TGCGCCAGCAGCTCCGGGACTAGCGGCCAAGAGACCCAGTACTTC; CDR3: CASSSGTSGQETQYF
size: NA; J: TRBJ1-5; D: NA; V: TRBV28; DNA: TGTGCCAGCAGCCTGGGAGGGACGCCCCAGCATTTT; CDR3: CASSLGGTPQHF
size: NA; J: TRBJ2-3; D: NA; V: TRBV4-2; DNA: TGTGCCAGCAGCCAAGAAGTGGCCCATGGGAGTGCAGATACGCAGTATTTT; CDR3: CASSQEVAHGSADTQYF
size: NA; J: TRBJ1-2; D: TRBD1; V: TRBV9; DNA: TGTGCCAGCAGCGCGGGTACCACTCGGGACAGGGGGCCCTATGGCTACACCTTC; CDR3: CASSAGTTRDRGPYGYTF
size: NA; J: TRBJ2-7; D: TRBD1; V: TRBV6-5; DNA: TGTGCCAGCAGAGTACGTGGGGACAGGGCCTACGAGCAGTACTTC; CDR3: CASRVRGDRAYEQYF
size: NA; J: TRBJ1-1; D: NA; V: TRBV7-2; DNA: TGTGCCAGCAGCTTTAGGGGGGGGACTGAAGCTTTCTTT; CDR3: CASSFRGGTEAFF
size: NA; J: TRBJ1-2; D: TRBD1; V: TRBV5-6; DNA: TGTGCCAGCAGCGGGGACAGGGCGAAGGGCTACACCTTC; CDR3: CASSGDRAKGYTF
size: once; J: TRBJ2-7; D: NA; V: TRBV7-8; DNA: TGTGCCAGCAGCCCCGCGGAGGCAGGCTACGAGCAGTACTTC; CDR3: CASSPAEAGYEQYF
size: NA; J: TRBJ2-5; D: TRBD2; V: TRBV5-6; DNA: TGTGCCAGCAGCGAAGAGGGGACTAGCGGGGGTAGGGAGACCCAGTACTTC; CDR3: CASSEEGTSGGRETQYF
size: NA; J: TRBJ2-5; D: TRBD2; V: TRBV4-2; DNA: TGTGCCAGCAGCGTCGGGGGGGCCGAGGTTTTCCAAGAGACCCAGTACTTC; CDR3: CASSVGGAEVFQETQYF
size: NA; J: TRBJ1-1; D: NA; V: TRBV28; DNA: TGTGCCAGCACTTTGCGAACTTCGGAAGCTTTCTTT; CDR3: CASTLRTSEAFF
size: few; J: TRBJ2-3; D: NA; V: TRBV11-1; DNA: TGTGCCAGCAGCTTAATCACGGGAACGCAGTATTTT; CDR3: CASSLITGTQYF
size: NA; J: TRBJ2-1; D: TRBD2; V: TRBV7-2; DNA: TGTGCCAGCAGCTTAACCCTTAGCGGGGGGCGAGGTGAGCAGTTCTTC; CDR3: CASSLTLSGGRGEQFF
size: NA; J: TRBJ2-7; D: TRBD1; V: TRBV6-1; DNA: TGTGCCAGCAGAGGGGACAGCACCTACGAGCAGTACTTC; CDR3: CASRGDSTYEQYF
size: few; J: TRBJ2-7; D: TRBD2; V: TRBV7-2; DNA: TGTGCCAGCAGCCCTATAGCGGGGGGGCACGCCGAGCAGTACTTC; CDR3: CASSPIAGGHAEQYF
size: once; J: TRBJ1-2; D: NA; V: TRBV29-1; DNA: TGCAGCGTGGACCTTGACAGAAAGGGGGGCTACACCTTC; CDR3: CSVDLDRKGGYTF
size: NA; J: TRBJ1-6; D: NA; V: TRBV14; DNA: TGTGCCAGCAGCCAAGCACAGAGCACTTCACCCCTCCACTTT; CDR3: CASSQAQSTSPLHF
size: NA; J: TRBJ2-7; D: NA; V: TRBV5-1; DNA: TGCGCCAGCAGCTTGGTTACAGGTCCCTACGAGCAGTACTTC; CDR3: CASSLVTGPYEQYF
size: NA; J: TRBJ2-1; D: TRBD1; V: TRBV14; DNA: TGTGCCAGCAGCCAAGTTTTGAGGGGGCCGGTCTTC; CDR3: CASSQVLRGPVF
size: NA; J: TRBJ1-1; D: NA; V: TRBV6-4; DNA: TGTGCCAGCAGTGAGAACAGGTACACTGAAGCTTTCTTT; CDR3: CASSENRYTEAFF